One and the same sample provided the 18 T cell receptor beta chains below, sequenced in a study of post-analysis software for immune sequencing data. Whole-study findings and limits: Compared with controls, patients had more of five or six TRBV segments, including TRBV5-6, TRBV5-1 and TRBV20-1.

Sequencing libraries made from TCR beta cDNA carried unique molecular identifiers. Each CDR3 protein is one row after TCRdb ran MiXCR on the PCR reads. The sample gives roughly 540,000 distinct CDR3 sequences, around 31% of which show up once; 6% is in the top ten. Their target antigens are unknown. Sequences were obtained from blood. Every receptor here comes from a girl younger than 18 with multiple sclerosis.

As DNA, the CDR3 is TGCGCCAGCAGCCTTCAGTTAAACCAAGAGACCCAGTACTTC. As protein: CASSLQLNQETQYF. This chain joins TRBV5-1 and TRBJ2-5, with D unresolved. Germline V gives CDR1 SGHRS, CDR2 YFSETQ. The length of the CDR3 is 14 residues. V was trimmed by 4 bases and J by 0 bases, leaving 10 bases between them.

This chain links TRBV5-1 with TRBJ1-2; 7 bases fit TRBD1. The V gene's germline CDR1 is SGHRS and CDR2 YFSETQ. The CDR3 totals 14 residues. V lost 7 bases and J lost 4; bases outside the gene matches: 10. This CDR3 is CASGETGAGYGYTF. Written as DNA, the CDR3 is TGCGCCAGCGGCGAAACAGGGGCGGGCTATGGCTACACCTTC. The full variable domain, with the rest looked up from reference TRBV5-1 and TRBJ1-2, is KAGVTQTPRYLIKTRGQQVTLSCSPISGHRSVSWYQQTPGQGLQFLFEYFSETQRNKGNFPGRFSGRQFSNSRSEMNVSTLELGDSALYLCASGETGAGYGYTFGSGTRLTVV.

This clonotype turned up a few times. The chain carries TRBV6-5 and TRBJ1-2; TRBD1 aligns across 7 bases. The CDR3 runs to 14 residues. Losses at the gene ends were 6 bases for V and 4 bases for J; bases not matched to a gene: 8. Germline assignment: CDR1 MNHEY and CDR2 SVGAGI. CDR3 DNA sequence: TGTGCCAGCAGCACGGGACAGCGGGTCTATGGCTACACCTTC. It codes for CASSTGQRVYGYTF.

The V call is TRBV18, the J call TRBJ2-4; TRBD2 is a possible D gene (6 bases). The germline V and J ends were trimmed by 1 base and 0 bases, with 13 bases remaining between them. Per germline, CDR1 KGHSH and CDR2 LQKENI. The CDR3 is made up of 17 amino acids. DNA of the CDR3: TGTGCCAGCTCACCACTCGCTAGCGAATTAGCCAAAAACATTCAGTACTTC. This encodes CASSPLASELAKNIQYF.

The gene calls are TRBV29-1 and TRBJ1-2, with D maybe TRBD1 (6 bases). Germline CDR1 reads SQVTM; CDR2 reads ANQGSEA. The CDR3 has 15 residues. V shed 8 bases and J shed 5 bases, with 24 bases lying between them. The CDR3 region is CSHDPIGARGYGYTF. The CDR3 DNA follows: TGCAGCCACGACCCAATCGGGGCCAGGGGTTATGGCTACACCTTC. Drawing the rest from reference TRBV29-1 and TRBJ1-2, the complete variable domain is SAVISQKPSRDICQRGTSLTIQCQVDSQVTMMFWYRQQPGQSLTLIATANQGSEATYESGFVIDKFPISRPNLTFSTLTVSNMSPEDSSIYLCSHDPIGARGYGYTFGSGTRLTVV.

J is TRBJ1-1 and V is TRBV20-1; the match to TRBD1 covers 8 bases. CDR1 DFQATT and CDR2 SNEGSKA come from the germline V gene (reference sequence). The CDR3 spans 13 residues. Germline trimming cut 6 bases from V and 5 bases from J; bases unmatched to any gene: 8. CDR3 nucleotide sequence: TGCAGTGCCAGGGGACAGGCTGGGACTGAAGCTTTCTTT. As protein: CSARGQAGTEAFF.

This chain links TRBV6-2 or TRBV6-3 with TRBJ2-3, with D unclear. V was cut by 6 bases and J by 0 bases, with 7 bases left in between. Germline V gene lookup returns CDR1 MNHEY and CDR2 SVGEGT. The CDR3 has 13 amino acids. The CDR3 DNA is TGTGCCAGCAGGCCCACTAGCACAGATACGCAGTATTTT. It codes for CASRPTSTDTQYF.

This clonotype was found a few times. This chain connects TRBV29-1 to TRBJ1-1; D is ambiguous. The CDR3 spans 15 residues. V was clipped by 4 bases and J by 3 bases, with 18 bases between them. CDR1 is SQVTM and CDR2 is ANQGSEA in the germline V gene. Here the CDR3 DNA reads TGCAGCGTTGTAGCCACCAGAAAAAACGACACTGAAGCTTTCTTT. Its translation: CSVVATRKNDTEAFF.

This rearrangement joins TRBV3-1 to TRBJ1-1; D is unclear. From germline, CDR1 is LGHDT and CDR2 YNNKEL (reference sequence). There are 14 residues in the CDR3. V was trimmed by 4 bases and J by 7 bases, leaving 16 bases between them. Here the CDR3 DNA reads TGTGCCAGCAGCCTTACAGCTACCCAAATTGAAGCTTTCTTT. Protein: CASSLTATQIEAFF.

The rearrangement uses TRBV20-1 and TRBJ2-1; the match to TRBD2 covers 10 bases. Per the germline V gene, CDR1 is DFQATT and CDR2 is SNEGSKA (reference sequence). CDR3 length: 13 amino acids. J lost 7 bases, V lost 6 bases, and 6 bases had no gene match. The CDR3 spells CSAAGGPGNEQFF. The CDR3 DNA is TGCAGTGCAGCGGGGGGGCCGGGTAATGAGCAGTTCTTC.

This clonotype has only a few counts. The chain has TRBV27 and TRBJ2-1, with 9 bases identical to TRBD2. The CDR3 is 15 residues long. Germline trimming cut 5 bases from V and 6 bases from J; bases unmatched to any gene: 8. The germline CDR1 and CDR2 sequences are MNHEY and SMNVEV (reference sequence). The CDR3 spells CASSPPAGGFNEQFF. The CDR3 DNA follows: TGTGCCAGCAGTCCCCCAGCGGGGGGTTTCAATGAGCAGTTCTTC.

This chain links TRBV7-3 with TRBJ2-3; perhaps TRBD1 as D (5 bases). Trimming took off 2 bases at V and 1 base at J, with 10 bases between the two ends. CDR1 and CDR2 from the germline V gene are SGHTA and FQGTGA. The CDR3 consists of 15 residues. This chain's CDR3 is CASSLSGMGTDTQYF. As DNA, the CDR3 is TGTGCCAGCAGCTTATCAGGGATGGGCACAGATACGCAGTATTTT.

The chain couples TRBV5-6 to TRBJ2-7; TRBD1 agrees at 7 bases. The CDR3 is 14 residues long. After removal of 2 bases from V and 4 bases from J, the junction contained 6 bases not matched to a gene. CDR1 is SGHDT and CDR2 is YYEEEE in the germline V gene. The CDR3 coding sequence is TGTGCCAGCAGCTTAGAAAGGGGGCGATACGAGCAGTACTTC. Translation: CASSLERGRYEQYF.

The J gene is TRBJ2-5, the V gene TRBV28; TRBD1 aligns across 8 bases. The CDR3 contains 18 residues. Germline CDR1 MDHEN, CDR2 SYDVKM. Germline trimming cut 7 bases from V and 5 bases from J; bases unmatched to any gene: 21. CDR3 protein: CASNSRRDRFTRRETQYF. The CDR3 nucleotides are TGTGCCAGCAATAGCCGCCGGGACAGGTTCACCAGAAGGGAGACCCAGTACTTC.

This clonotype has a handful of counts. Written as DNA, the CDR3 is TGTGCCAGCCTTTCGGCGAGGGCAGGGGAAGAGACCCAGTACTTC. The encoded protein is CASLSARAGEETQYF. J is TRBJ2-5 and V is TRBV28, with D possibly being TRBD1 (6 bases). The CDR3 has 15 amino acids. Germline CDR1 is MDHEN and CDR2 is SYDVKM. Trimming shortened V by 8 bases and J by 3 bases, and 19 bases separated the two germline ends.

The J gene is TRBJ2-1, the V gene TRBV4-1, with 8 positions matching TRBD2. Germline V CDR1 and CDR2: MGHRA, YSYEKL. J was trimmed by 3 bases and V by 4 bases; bases with no gene match: 8. This CDR3 comprises 16 residues. The CDR3 reads CASSPASGGSYNEQFF. The CDR3 nucleotides are TGCGCCAGCAGCCCCGCATCGGGGGGGAGCTACAATGAGCAGTTCTTC.

The rearrangement joins TRBV10-3 to TRBJ2-1; D gene unclear. The CDR3 runs to 14 residues. Germline V CDR1 and CDR2: ENHRY, SYGVKD. Trimming cost V 10 bases and J 7 bases, with 20 bases left between them. CDR3 loop: CATTETPSVNEQFF. CDR3 nucleotides: TGTGCCACCACGGAGACTCCTTCCGTTAATGAGCAGTTCTTC.

The chain joins TRBV29-1 to TRBJ2-3; 9 bases map to TRBD2. Germline V gives CDR1 SQVTM, CDR2 ANQGSEA. Trimming at V came to 7 bases and at J to 4 bases, leaving 6 bases not matched to a gene. CDR3 length equals 13 residues. CDR3 sequence: CSGGGGWADTQYF. In DNA form, the CDR3 reads TGCAGCGGCGGGGGGGGGTGGGCAGATACGCAGTATTTT.